This TCR beta chain was identified in a study of T cells in Graves' hyperthyroidism and ophthalmopathy. Study overall: At the time of initial diagnosis and before any treatment, peripheral blood was collected.

TCR beta CDR3 regions were amplified from RNA transcripts. The study used the HTBI primer set for a first-round RT-PCR of the TCR CDR3. TCRdb passed the multiplex PCR reads through MiXCR, listing each CDR3 protein once. Of about 600,000 distinct CDR3 sequences listed, roughly 15% are singletons. Ophthalmopathy cases met thresholds of Clinical Activity Score at least 3, NOSPECS grade at least 4 and duration under 3 months. V lost 6 bases and J 1 base, leaving 14 bases between the germline ends. The germline CDR1 and CDR2 sequences are ENHRY and SYGVKD. The length of the CDR3 is 15 residues. V is TRBV10-3 and J is TRBJ2-3; D is perhaps TRBD2 (6 bases). Material for sequencing was blood. This TCR came from a woman aged 45 to 65 with Graves' ophthalmopathy. As DNA, the CDR3 is TGTGCCATCAGGGGGGACCGCGGGGGCACAGATACGCAGTATTTT. This sequence encodes CAIRGDRGGTDTQYF.